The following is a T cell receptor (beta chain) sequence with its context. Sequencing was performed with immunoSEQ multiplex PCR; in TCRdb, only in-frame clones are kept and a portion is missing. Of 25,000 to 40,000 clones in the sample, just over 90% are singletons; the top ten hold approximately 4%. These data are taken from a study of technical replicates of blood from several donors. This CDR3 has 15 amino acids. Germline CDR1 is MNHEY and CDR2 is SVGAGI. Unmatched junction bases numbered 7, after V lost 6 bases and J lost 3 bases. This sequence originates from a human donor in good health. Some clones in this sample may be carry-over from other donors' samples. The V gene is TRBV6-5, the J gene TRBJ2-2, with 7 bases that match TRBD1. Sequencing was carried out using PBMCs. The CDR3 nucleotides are TGTGCCAGCAGAATAAACAGGGGCGACACCGGGGAGCTGTTTTTT. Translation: CASRINRGDTGELFF.